This T cell receptor beta chain was documented in a study of CD8 T cells in Susac syndrome. Points from the study as a whole: Acknowledgment was made by the study that its TCR sequencing and HLA analysis involved a relatively small number of individuals.

This clonotype was recorded a few times. Its antigen is as yet unknown. Roughly 0.45 to 1 ug RNA was reverse transcribed with random hexamers. TCRdb passed the immunoSEQ multiplex PCR reads through MiXCR, listing each CDR3 protein once. Of about 250,000 distinct CDR3 sequences listed, roughly 93% were seen once; the top ten hold roughly 0.072%. Sequencing targeted TCR beta in blood CD8+ and CD4+ T cells. It was treatment-naive patients with stable or active relapsing-remitting disease who made up the multiple sclerosis controls. V was clipped by 2 bases and J by 4 bases, with 2 bases between them. This CDR3 has 11 amino acids. The germline V gene has CDR1 GTSNPN and CDR2 SVGIG (reference sequence).

The chain joins TRBV30 to TRBJ2-2; D gene ambiguous. Sequenced: CD4+ T cells from PBMCs. This TCR was recovered from a human donor with multiple sclerosis. The CDR3 reads CAWSSTGELFF. The CDR3 coding sequence is TGTGCCTGGAGTTCCACCGGGGAGCTGTTTTTT.